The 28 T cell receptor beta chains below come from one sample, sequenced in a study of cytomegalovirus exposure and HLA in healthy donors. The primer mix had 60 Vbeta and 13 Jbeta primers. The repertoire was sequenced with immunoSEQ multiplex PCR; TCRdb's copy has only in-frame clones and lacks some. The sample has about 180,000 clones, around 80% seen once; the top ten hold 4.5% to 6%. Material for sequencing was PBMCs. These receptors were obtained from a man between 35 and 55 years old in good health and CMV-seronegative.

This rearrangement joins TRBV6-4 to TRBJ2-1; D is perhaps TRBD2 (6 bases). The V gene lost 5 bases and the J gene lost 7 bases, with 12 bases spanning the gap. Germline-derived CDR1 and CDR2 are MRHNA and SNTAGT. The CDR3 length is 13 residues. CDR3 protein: CASSSDGGNEQFF. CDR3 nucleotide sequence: TGTGCCAGCAGTTCGGACGGAGGGAATGAGCAGTTCTTC.

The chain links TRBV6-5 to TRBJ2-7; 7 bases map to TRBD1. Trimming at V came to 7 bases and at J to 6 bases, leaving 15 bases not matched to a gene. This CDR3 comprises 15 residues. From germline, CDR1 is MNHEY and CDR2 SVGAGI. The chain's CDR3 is CASTRATGIRSEQYF. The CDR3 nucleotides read TGTGCCAGCACCCGGGCGACAGGGATCCGTTCCGAGCAGTACTTC.

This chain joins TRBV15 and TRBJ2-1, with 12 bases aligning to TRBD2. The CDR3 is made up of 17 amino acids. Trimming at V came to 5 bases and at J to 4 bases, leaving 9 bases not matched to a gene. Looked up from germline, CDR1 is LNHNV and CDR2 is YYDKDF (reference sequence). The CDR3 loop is CATSGTSGSKVYNEQFF. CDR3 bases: TGTGCCACCAGCGGGACTAGCGGGTCAAAAGTGTACAATGAGCAGTTCTTC.

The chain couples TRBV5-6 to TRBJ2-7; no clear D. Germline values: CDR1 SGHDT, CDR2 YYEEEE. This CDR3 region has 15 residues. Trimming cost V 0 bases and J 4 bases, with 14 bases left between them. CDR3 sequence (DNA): TGTGCCAGCAGCTTGGTATCCGGGTTTGAGTACGAGCAGTACTTC. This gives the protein CASSLVSGFEYEQYF.

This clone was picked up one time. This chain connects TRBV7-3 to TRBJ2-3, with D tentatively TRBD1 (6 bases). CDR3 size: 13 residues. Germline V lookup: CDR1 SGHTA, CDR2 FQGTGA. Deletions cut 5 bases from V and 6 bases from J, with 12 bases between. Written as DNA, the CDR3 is TGTGCCAGCAGCCGAACAGGGTCCGATACGCAGTATTTT. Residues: CASSRTGSDTQYF. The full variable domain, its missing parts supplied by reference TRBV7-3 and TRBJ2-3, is GAGVSQTPSNKVTEKGKYVELRCDPISGHTALYWYRQSLGQGPEFLIYFQGTGAADDSGLPNDRFFAVRPEGSVSTLKIQRTERGDSAVYLCASSRTGSDTQYFGPGTRLTVL.

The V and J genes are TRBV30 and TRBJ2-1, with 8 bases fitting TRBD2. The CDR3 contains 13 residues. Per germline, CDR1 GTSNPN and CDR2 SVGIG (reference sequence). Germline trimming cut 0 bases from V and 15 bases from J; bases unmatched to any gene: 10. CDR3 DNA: TGTGCCTGGAGTGTAATACCAGCGGGAGACCCGTTCTTC. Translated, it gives CAWSVIPAGDPFF.

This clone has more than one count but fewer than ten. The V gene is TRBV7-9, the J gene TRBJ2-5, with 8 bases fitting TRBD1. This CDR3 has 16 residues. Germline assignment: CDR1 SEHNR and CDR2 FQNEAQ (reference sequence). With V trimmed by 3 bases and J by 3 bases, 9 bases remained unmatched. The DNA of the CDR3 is TGTGCCAGCAGCTTCGGGCTTGGACAGGGCAAAGAGACCCAGTACTTC. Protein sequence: CASSFGLGQGKETQYF.

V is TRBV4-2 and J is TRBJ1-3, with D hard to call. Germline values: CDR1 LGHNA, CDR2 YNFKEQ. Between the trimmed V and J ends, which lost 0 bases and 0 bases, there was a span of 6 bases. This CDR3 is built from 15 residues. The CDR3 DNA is TGTGCCAGCAGCCAAGATGAGGTCTCTGGAAACACCATATATTTT. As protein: CASSQDEVSGNTIYF.

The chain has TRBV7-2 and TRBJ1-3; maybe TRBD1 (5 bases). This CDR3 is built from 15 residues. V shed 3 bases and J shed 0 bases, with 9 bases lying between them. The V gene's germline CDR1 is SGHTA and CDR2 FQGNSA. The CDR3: CASSLSTGSGNTIYF. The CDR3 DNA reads TGTGCCAGCAGCTTGAGCACAGGCTCTGGAAACACCATATATTTT.

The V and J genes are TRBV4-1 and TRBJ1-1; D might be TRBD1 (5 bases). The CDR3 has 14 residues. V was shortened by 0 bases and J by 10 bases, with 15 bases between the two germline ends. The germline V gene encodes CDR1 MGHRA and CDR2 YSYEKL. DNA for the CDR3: TGCGCCAGCAGCCAAGAAGCCCCGCAGGGAGGAGCTTTCTTT. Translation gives CASSQEAPQGGAFF.

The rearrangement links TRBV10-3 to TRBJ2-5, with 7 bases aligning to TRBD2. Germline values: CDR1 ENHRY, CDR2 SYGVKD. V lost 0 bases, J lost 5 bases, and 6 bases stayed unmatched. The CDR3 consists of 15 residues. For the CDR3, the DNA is TGTGCCATCAGTGAGTCGGGGAGGGGCGTCGAGACCCAGTACTTC. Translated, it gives CAISESGRGVETQYF.

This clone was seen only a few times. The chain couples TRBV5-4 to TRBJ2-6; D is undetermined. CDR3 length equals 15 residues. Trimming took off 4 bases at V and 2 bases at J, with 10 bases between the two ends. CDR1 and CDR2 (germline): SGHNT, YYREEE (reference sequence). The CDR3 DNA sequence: TGTGCCAGCAGCGCGGAATCGGCTGGGGCCAACGTCCTGACTTTC. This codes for CASSAESAGANVLTF.

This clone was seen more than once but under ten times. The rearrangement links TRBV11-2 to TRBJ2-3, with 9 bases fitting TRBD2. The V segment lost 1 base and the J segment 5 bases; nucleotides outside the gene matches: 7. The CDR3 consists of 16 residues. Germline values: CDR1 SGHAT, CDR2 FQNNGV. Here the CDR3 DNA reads TGTGCCAGCAGCTTAGCCGGCGGGGGGGCTGAAGATACGCAGTATTTT. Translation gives CASSLAGGGAEDTQYF.

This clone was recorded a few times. The CDR3 bases are TGTGCCAGCAGCGTGGGGGACAGGGGAGGCGGGGAGCTGTTTTTT. It is translated as CASSVGDRGGGELFF. This rearrangement joins TRBV9 to TRBJ2-2; TRBD1 agrees at 10 bases. This CDR3 contains 15 residues. V shed 2 bases and J 7 bases; nucleotides not matched to a gene: 5. Germline V gives CDR1 SGDLS, CDR2 YYNGEE.

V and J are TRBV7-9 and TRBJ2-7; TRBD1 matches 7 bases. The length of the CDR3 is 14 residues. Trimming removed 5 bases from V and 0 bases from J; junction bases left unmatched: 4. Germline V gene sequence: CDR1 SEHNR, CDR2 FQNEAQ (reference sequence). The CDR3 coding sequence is TGTGCCAGCAGCAGGGGACAGAGCTCCTACGAGCAGTACTTC. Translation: CASSRGQSSYEQYF.

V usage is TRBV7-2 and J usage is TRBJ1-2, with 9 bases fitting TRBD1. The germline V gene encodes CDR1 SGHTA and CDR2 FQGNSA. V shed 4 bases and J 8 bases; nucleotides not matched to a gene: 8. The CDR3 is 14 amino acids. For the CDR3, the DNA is TGTGCCAGCAGCTCCCCCAGACAGGGGGACGGCTACACCTTC. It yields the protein CASSSPRQGDGYTF.

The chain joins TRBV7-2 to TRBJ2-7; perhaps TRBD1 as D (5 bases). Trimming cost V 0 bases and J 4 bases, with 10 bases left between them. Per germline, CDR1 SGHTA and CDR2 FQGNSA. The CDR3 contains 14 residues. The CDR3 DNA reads TGTGCCAGCAGCTTAGCGGGGCGAAGGTACGAGCAGTACTTC. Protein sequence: CASSLAGRRYEQYF.

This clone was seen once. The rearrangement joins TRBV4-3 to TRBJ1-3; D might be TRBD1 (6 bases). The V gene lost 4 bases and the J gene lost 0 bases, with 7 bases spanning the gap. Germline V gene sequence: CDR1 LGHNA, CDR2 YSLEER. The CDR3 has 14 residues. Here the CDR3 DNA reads TGCGCCAGCAGCCGGGACACCTCTGGAAACACCATATATTTT. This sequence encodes CASSRDTSGNTIYF.

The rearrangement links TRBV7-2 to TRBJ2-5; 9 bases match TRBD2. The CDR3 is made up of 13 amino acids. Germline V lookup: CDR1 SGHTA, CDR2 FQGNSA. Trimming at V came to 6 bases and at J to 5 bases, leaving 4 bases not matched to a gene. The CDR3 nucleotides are TGTGCCAGCAGGGCGGGGGGGCAGGAGACCCAGTACTTC. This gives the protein CASRAGGQETQYF.

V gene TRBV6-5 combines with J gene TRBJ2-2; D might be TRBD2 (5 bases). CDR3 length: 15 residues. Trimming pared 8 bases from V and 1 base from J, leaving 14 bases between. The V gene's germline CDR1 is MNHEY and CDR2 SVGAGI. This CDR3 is CASAPGRENTGELFF. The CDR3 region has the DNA TGTGCCAGCGCTCCCGGACGGGAGAACACCGGGGAGCTGTTTTTT.

CDR3 loop: CSVLRTGSLYEQYF. The CDR3 DNA reads TGCAGCGTTCTCCGGACAGGGTCGTTGTACGAGCAGTACTTC. The J gene is TRBJ2-7, the V gene TRBV29-1; 8 nucleotides agree with TRBD1. CDR3 length: 14 amino acids. V dropped 5 bases and J dropped 4; count of bases not matched to a gene: 10. The germline V gene has CDR1 SQVTM and CDR2 ANQGSEA.

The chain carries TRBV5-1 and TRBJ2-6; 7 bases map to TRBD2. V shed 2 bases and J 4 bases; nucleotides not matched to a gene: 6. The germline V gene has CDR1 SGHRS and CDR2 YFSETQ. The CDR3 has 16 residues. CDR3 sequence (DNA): TGCGCCAGCAGCTTAAGCGGGGTACCCGGGGCCAACGTCCTGACTTTC. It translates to CASSLSGVPGANVLTF.

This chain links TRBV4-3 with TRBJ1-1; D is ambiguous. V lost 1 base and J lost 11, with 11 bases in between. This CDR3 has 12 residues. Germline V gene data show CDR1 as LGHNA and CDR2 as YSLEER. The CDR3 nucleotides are TGCGCCAGCAGCCAAGGCGGACTGGGGGCTTTCTTT. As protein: CASSQGGLGAFF.

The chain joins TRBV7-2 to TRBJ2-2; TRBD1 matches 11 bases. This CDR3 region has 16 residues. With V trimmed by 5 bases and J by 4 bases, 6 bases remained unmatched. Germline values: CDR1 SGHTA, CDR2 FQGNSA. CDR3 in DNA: TGTGCCAGCAGCATTACGGGGACAGGGGGCACCGGGGAGCTGTTTTTT. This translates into CASSITGTGGTGELFF.

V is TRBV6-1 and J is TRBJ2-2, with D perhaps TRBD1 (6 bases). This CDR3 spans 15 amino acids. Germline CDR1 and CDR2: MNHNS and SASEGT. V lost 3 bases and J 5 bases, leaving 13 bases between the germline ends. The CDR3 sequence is CASSETLTGTGELFF. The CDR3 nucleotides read TGTGCCAGCAGTGAGACCCTAACAGGGACCGGGGAGCTGTTTTTT.

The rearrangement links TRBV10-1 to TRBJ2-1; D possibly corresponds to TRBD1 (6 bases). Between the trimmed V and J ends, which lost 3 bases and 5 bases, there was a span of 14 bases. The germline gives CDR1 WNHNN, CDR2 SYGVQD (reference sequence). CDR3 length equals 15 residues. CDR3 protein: CASSESTGSNNEQFF. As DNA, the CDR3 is TGCGCCAGCAGTGAATCTACAGGGTCTAACAATGAGCAGTTCTTC.

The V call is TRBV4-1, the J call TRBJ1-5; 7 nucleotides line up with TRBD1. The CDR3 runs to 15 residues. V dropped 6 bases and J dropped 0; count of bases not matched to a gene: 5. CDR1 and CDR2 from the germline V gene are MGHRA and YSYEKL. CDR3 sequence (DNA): TGCGCCAGCAGTCCGGGACAGTCTAGCAATCAGCCCCAGCATTTT. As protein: CASSPGQSSNQPQHF.

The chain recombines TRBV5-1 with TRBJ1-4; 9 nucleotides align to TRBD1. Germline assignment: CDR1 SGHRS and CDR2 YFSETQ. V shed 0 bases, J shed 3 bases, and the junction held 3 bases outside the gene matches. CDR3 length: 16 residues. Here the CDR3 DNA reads TGCGCCAGCAGCTTGGGGCGGACAGGGGCTAATGAAAAACTGTTTTTT. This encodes CASSLGRTGANEKLFF.